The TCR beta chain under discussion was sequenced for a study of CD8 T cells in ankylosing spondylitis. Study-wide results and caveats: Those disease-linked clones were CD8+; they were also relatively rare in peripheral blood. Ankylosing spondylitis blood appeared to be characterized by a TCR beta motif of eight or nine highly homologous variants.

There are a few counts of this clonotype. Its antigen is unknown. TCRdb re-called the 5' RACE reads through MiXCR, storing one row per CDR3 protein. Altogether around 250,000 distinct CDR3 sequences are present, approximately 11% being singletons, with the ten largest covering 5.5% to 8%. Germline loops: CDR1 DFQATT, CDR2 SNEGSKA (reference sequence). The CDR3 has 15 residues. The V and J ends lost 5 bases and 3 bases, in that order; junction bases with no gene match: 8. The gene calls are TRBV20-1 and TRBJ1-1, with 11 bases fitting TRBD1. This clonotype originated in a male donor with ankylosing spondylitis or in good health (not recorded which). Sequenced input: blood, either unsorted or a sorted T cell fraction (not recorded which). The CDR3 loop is CSAQPGQGVYTEAFF. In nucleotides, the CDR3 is TGCAGTGCTCAACCGGGACAGGGGGTATACACTGAAGCTTTCTTT.